This TCR beta chain was sequenced during a study of T cell changes during pregnancy in multiple sclerosis. This CDR3 is built from 14 residues. Germline CDR1 and CDR2: KGHSH and LQKENI. Trimming took 6 bases from V and 2 from J, leaving 11 bases between them. This table comes from immunoSEQ multiplex PCR, and its TCRdb copy is limited to in-frame clones, with some not included. The sample consists of tens of thousands of clones, around 89% of them appearing once. Specimen: CD4+ T cells from peripheral blood mononuclear cells, collected in the first trimester of pregnancy. The chain links TRBV18 to TRBJ1-3, with D unclear. This clonotype was sampled from a female donor with multiple sclerosis, enrolled in a pregnancy study. CDR3 sequence (DNA): TGTGCCAGCTCCACTGACGGGGCTGGAAACACCATATATTTT. Encoded protein: CASSTDGAGNTIYF.